The next 29 T cell receptor beta chains were all read from a single sample in a study of CD8 T cells in ankylosing spondylitis. TCRdb itself ran the 5' RACE reads through MiXCR, one entry per CDR3 protein. Of about 160,000 distinct CDR3 sequences listed, around 19% are singletons. Material: blood, either unsorted or a sorted T cell fraction (not recorded which). The receptors were sampled from a male donor with ankylosing spondylitis or in good health (not recorded which).

The table lists this clonotype with many counts. V usage is TRBV2 and J usage is TRBJ2-1; 7 nucleotides agree with TRBD1. Germline CDR1 SNHLY, CDR2 FYNNEI. The trim removed 2 bases at V and 3 bases at J, leaving 4 bases unmatched. The CDR3 is made up of 15 amino acids. The CDR3 nucleotides are TGTGCCAGCAGTGAATTCCCAGGGGGCTACAATGAGCAGTTCTTC. Translating gives CASSEFPGGYNEQFF.

This clonotype was seen at least ten times. This sequence joins TRBV28 and TRBJ2-2; no firm D call. In germline, CDR1 is MDHEN, CDR2 SYDVKM. The V end was cut by 5 bases, the J end by 4 bases, with 11 bases between. The length of the CDR3 is 14 residues. CDR3 nucleotides: TGTGCCAGCAGTCTCCTTGGTCGCACCGGGGAGCTGTTTTTT. This codes for CASSLLGRTGELFF.

A few counts support this clonotype. This chain joins TRBV7-2 and TRBJ2-3; TRBD2 aligns across 7 bases. The CDR3 is 14 residues long. Germline V gene lookup returns CDR1 SGHTA and CDR2 FQGNSA. The trim removed 2 bases at V and 6 bases at J, leaving 5 bases unmatched. The CDR3 DNA reads TGTGCCAGCAGCTTAACGGGAGGTTTTGATACGCAGTATTTT. Translating it yields CASSLTGGFDTQYF.

This clonotype has only a few counts. The chain uses TRBV18 and TRBJ2-7; possible D gene TRBD1, 5 bases. V shed 5 bases and J shed 6 bases, with 14 bases lying between them. The CDR3 covers 13 residues. CDR1 and CDR2 from the germline V gene are KGHSH and LQKENI. The CDR3 nucleotides are TGTGCCAGCTCAGAAGGGGTTAATCTCGAGCAGTACTTC. This translates into CASSEGVNLEQYF.

The V gene is TRBV10-1, the J gene TRBJ2-7; D possibly corresponds to TRBD2 (6 bases). The ends were cut back, 7 bases at V and 4 bases at J, with 17 bases in the middle. Germline lookup yields CDR1 WNHNN and CDR2 SYGVQD (reference sequence). There are 14 residues in the CDR3. CDR3 sequence (DNA): TGCGCCAGCAACTCCCCCGGGAGTAAGTACGAGCAGTACTTC. It specifies CASNSPGSKYEQYF.

The table lists this clonotype with many counts. The rearrangement uses TRBV4-1 and TRBJ2-7; possible D gene TRBD2, 6 bases. The CDR3 contains 15 residues. Germline CDR1 is MGHRA and CDR2 is YSYEKL. Trimming stripped 0 bases from V and 4 bases from J, with 13 bases between. The CDR3 nucleotides read TGCGCCAGCAGCCAAGAGATAGCGGTTCTATACGAGCAGTACTTC. Amino acid sequence: CASSQEIAVLYEQYF.

J is TRBJ2-1 and V is TRBV20-1; tentatively, D is TRBD1 (6 bases). Germline V gene data show CDR1 as DFQATT and CDR2 as SNEGSKA (reference sequence). The V and J ends lost 1 base and 6 bases respectively, with 13 bases between them. The CDR3 has 14 amino acids. CDR3 nucleotides: TGCAGTGCTAGAGGTGACGGGACAATCAATGAGCAGTTCTTC. This sequence encodes CSARGDGTINEQFF.

This clonotype was counted between two and nine times. The J gene is TRBJ1-5, the V gene TRBV6-1, with TRBD1 as a possible D gene (6 bases). V lost 6 bases to trimming and J lost 0 bases, with 15 bases between them. Germline V lookup: CDR1 MNHNS, CDR2 SASEGT. The CDR3 has 16 amino acids. CDR3 DNA sequence: TGTGCCAGCAGAAGGGGGGTTCCTTATAGCAATCAGCCCCAGCATTTT. Translation: CASRRGVPYSNQPQHF.

This clonotype has just a few counts. The chain couples TRBV6-4 to TRBJ1-3, with TRBD1 matching over 8 bases. This CDR3 has 14 residues. Germline lookup yields CDR1 MRHNA and CDR2 SNTAGT. V was pared by 6 bases and J by 4 bases, with 5 bases of the junction left unmatched. The CDR3 DNA reads as TGTGCCAGCAGCCCGACAGGGGCAGGAAACACCATATATTTT. Protein: CASSPTGAGNTIYF.

At least ten counts were recorded for this clonotype. The V call is TRBV29-1, the J call TRBJ2-5, with D possibly matching TRBD2 (5 bases). Germline V CDR1 and CDR2: SQVTM, ANQGSEA. V lost 0 bases to trimming and J lost 1 base, with 15 bases between them. CDR3 length: 16 residues. DNA of the CDR3: TGCAGCGTTGAAGATCCCCTCTCAGGAGGCCAAGAGACCCAGTACTTC. Translating gives CSVEDPLSGGQETQYF. Full variable domain (outside the CDR3, taken from reference TRBV29-1 and TRBJ2-5): SAVISQKPSRDICQRGTSLTIQCQVDSQVTMMFWYRQQPGQSLTLIATANQGSEATYESGFVIDKFPISRPNLTFSTLTVSNMSPEDSSIYLCSVEDPLSGGQETQYFGPGTRLLVL.

A few counts support this clonotype. J is TRBJ2-1 and V is TRBV28; TRBD2 matches at 8 bases. V trimming: 4 bases; J trimming: 4 bases; junction bases outside the gene matches: 6. This CDR3 contains 15 residues. The germline gives CDR1 MDHEN, CDR2 SYDVKM. DNA of the CDR3: TGTGCCAGCAGTTCCAGCGGGAGCGGGTACAATGAGCAGTTCTTC. Protein product: CASSSSGSGYNEQFF. The whole variable domain, filled in from reference TRBV28 and TRBJ2-1, reads DVKVTQSSRYLVKRTGEKVFLECVQDMDHENMFWYRQDPGLGLRLIYFSYDVKMKEKGDIPEGYSVSREKKERFSLILESASTNQTSMYLCASSSSGSGYNEQFFGPGTRLTVL.

The sample holds a few counts of this clonotype. The CDR3 coding sequence is TGTGCCAGCAGCCTGATCGGGACACGGGAGACCCAGTACTTC. This gives the protein CASSLIGTRETQYF. The chain joins TRBV6-2 or TRBV6-3 to TRBJ2-5; D perhaps matches TRBD1 (6 bases). CDR3 length: 14 amino acids. V was clipped by 6 bases and J by 5 bases, with 16 bases between them. CDR1 and CDR2 from the germline V gene are MNHEY and SVGEGT.

The chain recombines TRBV6-5 with TRBJ2-5; 14 bases fit TRBD2. Germline CDR1 and CDR2: MNHEY and SVGAGI. Trimming took 2 bases from V and 5 from J; bases not matched to a gene: 7. This CDR3 is 17 amino acids long. This CDR3 is CASSYAGLAGDDETQYF. The CDR3 DNA sequence: TGTGCCAGCAGTTACGCGGGACTAGCGGGAGACGACGAGACCCAGTACTTC.

This clonotype was seen repeatedly, ten times or more. V gene TRBV12-3 or TRBV12-4 combines with J gene TRBJ1-5, with a tentative D call TRBD1 (5 bases). The CDR3 length is 15 residues. The germline V and J ends were trimmed by 5 bases and 1 base, with 12 bases remaining between them. CDR3 in amino acids: CASSPTDKSNQPQHF. CDR3 DNA sequence: TGTGCCAGCAGTCCGACAGATAAGAGCAATCAGCCCCAGCATTTT.

The chain links TRBV15 to TRBJ2-2, with no clear D. This CDR3 contains 14 residues. Germline assignment: CDR1 LNHNV and CDR2 YYDKDF (reference sequence). V was trimmed by 1 base and J by 3 bases, leaving 6 bases between them. The CDR3 protein is CATSRVRDTGELFF. DNA for the CDR3: TGTGCCACCAGCAGAGTAAGGGACACCGGGGAGCTGTTTTTT.

Points on this clonotype: A much larger clone differs by one base, so this may be a read error. The rearrangement links TRBV29-1 to TRBJ2-3; 11 bases map to TRBD2. Germline V lookup: CDR1 SQVTM, CDR2 ANQGSEA. Trimming took 6 bases from V and 2 from J; bases not matched to a gene: 7. The CDR3 is 15 residues long. CDR3 in amino acids: CSVGQLAGVTDTQYF. The CDR3, as DNA: TGCAGCGTCGGTCAACTAGCGGGAGTCACAGATACGCAGTATTTT.

This clonotype has a count of ten or more. The chain links TRBV5-1 to TRBJ2-3; tentatively, D is TRBD2 (6 bases). Germline V gene lookup returns CDR1 SGHRS and CDR2 YFSETQ. This CDR3 spans 17 amino acids. Trimming left V 4 bases short and J 2 bases short, with 20 bases between. Here the CDR3 reads CASSPEVVGTFTDTQYF. CDR3 bases: TGCGCCAGCAGCCCGGAGGTTGTGGGGACTTTCACAGATACGCAGTATTTT.

This clonotype was recorded many times. The chain is built from TRBV2 and TRBJ2-7; D unclear. The CDR3 is 11 residues long. Trimming took off 6 bases at V and 2 bases at J, with 5 bases between the two ends. Germline assignment: CDR1 SNHLY and CDR2 FYNNEI. The CDR3 here is CASRGTYEQYF. CDR3 bases: TGTGCCAGCAGGGGGACCTACGAGCAGTACTTC.

This clonotype was picked up a small number of times. The chain employs TRBV9 and TRBJ1-2; D remains ambiguous. V was cut by 4 bases and J by 8 bases, with 12 bases left in between. This CDR3 comprises 12 residues. Germline V gives CDR1 SGDLS, CDR2 YYNGEE. The CDR3 nucleotides are TGTGCCAGCAGCCAGTCGACCTGGGGCTACACCTTC. Protein: CASSQSTWGYTF. The full variable domain, with the rest looked up from reference TRBV9 and TRBJ1-2, is DSGVTQTPKHLITATGQRVTLRCSPRSGDLSVYWYQQSLDQGLQFLIQYYNGEERAKGNILERFSAQQFPDLHSELNLSSLELGDSALYFCASSQSTWGYTFGSGTRLTVV.

The chain has TRBV5-5 and TRBJ2-4; 8 nucleotides match TRBD1. CDR3 length: 15 amino acids. Germline V gene data show CDR1 as SGHKS and CDR2 as YYEKEE (reference sequence). After removal of 3 bases from V and 8 bases from J, the junction contained 10 bases not matched to a gene. This CDR3 reads CASSWTGKGVDIQYF. The CDR3 DNA sequence: TGTGCCAGCAGCTGGACAGGGAAAGGGGTGGACATTCAGTACTTC.

This clonotype was recorded many times. The chain employs TRBV5-1 and TRBJ2-3; 8 positions match TRBD2. V gave up 5 bases and J gave up 0 bases; unmatched junction bases: 14. This CDR3 contains 18 residues. CDR1 and CDR2 (germline): SGHRS, YFSETQ. In DNA form, the CDR3 reads TGCGCCAGCAGGCTTGGGTTTAGCGGGAAAACTAGCACAGATACGCAGTATTTT. Protein sequence: CASRLGFSGKTSTDTQYF.

This clonotype was seen at least ten times. J is TRBJ2-3 and V is TRBV5-1, with TRBD2 identical over 7 bases. The V segment lost 6 bases and the J segment 1 base; nucleotides outside the gene matches: 5. The CDR3 contains 14 residues. In germline, CDR1 is SGHRS, CDR2 YFSETQ. CDR3 sequence (DNA): TGCGCCAGCAATCCCCTAGCGGGCACAGATACGCAGTATTTT. This sequence encodes CASNPLAGTDTQYF.

There are many counts of this clonotype. J is TRBJ1-2 and V is TRBV5-1; D might be TRBD1 (5 bases). Germline CDR1 reads SGHRS; CDR2 reads YFSETQ. Trimming pared 0 bases from V and 4 bases from J, leaving 7 bases between. The CDR3 is 13 amino acids. DNA of the CDR3: TGCGCCAGCAGCTTGGGAGGGGTCTATGGCTACACCTTC. Translated: CASSLGGVYGYTF.

This clonotype was counted at least ten times. This chain links TRBV29-1 with TRBJ1-2; tentatively, D is TRBD1 (6 bases). The CDR3 consists of 13 residues. Trimming stripped 1 base from V and 4 bases from J, with 10 bases between. In germline, CDR1 is SQVTM, CDR2 ANQGSEA. The CDR3 DNA sequence: TGCAGCGTTGAAGTAACAGGGTCCTATGGCTACACCTTC. The encoded protein is CSVEVTGSYGYTF.

This clonotype was observed at least ten times. The chain carries TRBV29-1 and TRBJ1-2; no clear D gene. The ends were cut back, 4 bases at V and 6 bases at J, with 9 bases in the middle. Germline assignment: CDR1 SQVTM and CDR2 ANQGSEA. The CDR3 contains 11 residues. The CDR3 spells CSVGGPDGYTF. CDR3 bases: TGCAGCGTTGGCGGCCCGGATGGCTACACCTTC.

This clonotype was recorded many times. V gene TRBV9 combines with J gene TRBJ1-2; D gene unclear. Germline CDR1 is SGDLS and CDR2 is YYNGEE. Trimming took off 1 base at V and 2 bases at J, with 6 bases between the two ends. CDR3 size: 13 residues. The CDR3 sequence: CASSVSQNYGYTF. CDR3 nucleotides: TGTGCCAGCAGCGTAAGTCAGAACTATGGCTACACCTTC.

J is TRBJ2-1 and V is TRBV27, with D possibly being TRBD2 (6 bases). Trimming pared 3 bases from V and 4 bases from J, leaving 19 bases between. Germline values: CDR1 MNHEY, CDR2 SMNVEV (reference sequence). This CDR3 region has 17 residues. CDR3 amino acids: CASSLKSGPTLYNEQFF. The CDR3 nucleotides are TGTGCCAGCAGTTTGAAAAGCGGGCCGACCCTTTACAATGAGCAGTTCTTC.

This clonotype showed up many times. The genes are TRBV20-1 and TRBJ2-2; 8 bases are a match to TRBD2. The ends lost 2 bases at V and 5 bases at J; junction bases unmatched: 4. The germline gives CDR1 DFQATT, CDR2 SNEGSKA (reference sequence). The CDR3 is made up of 14 amino acids. DNA of the CDR3: TGCAGTGCTAGAAGCGGGAGTGGGACCGGGGAGCTGTTTTTT. Protein sequence: CSARSGSGTGELFF.

The rearrangement uses TRBV7-2 and TRBJ2-1; 10 positions agree with TRBD2. V dropped 8 bases and J dropped 3; count of bases not matched to a gene: 7. Germline CDR1 is SGHTA and CDR2 is FQGNSA. The CDR3 covers 15 residues. The CDR3 spells CASHQGLASYNEQFF. CDR3 nucleotide sequence: TGTGCCAGCCACCAGGGACTAGCGAGCTACAATGAGCAGTTCTTC.